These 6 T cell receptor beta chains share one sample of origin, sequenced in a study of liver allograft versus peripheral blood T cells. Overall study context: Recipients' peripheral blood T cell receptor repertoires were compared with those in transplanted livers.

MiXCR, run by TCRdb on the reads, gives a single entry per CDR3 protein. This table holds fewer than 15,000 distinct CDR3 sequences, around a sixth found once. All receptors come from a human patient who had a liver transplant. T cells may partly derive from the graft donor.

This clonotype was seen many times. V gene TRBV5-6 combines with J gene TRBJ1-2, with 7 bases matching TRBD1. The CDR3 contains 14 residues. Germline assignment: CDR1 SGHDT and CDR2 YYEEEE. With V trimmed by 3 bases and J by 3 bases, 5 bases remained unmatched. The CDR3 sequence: CASSSITGDYGYTF. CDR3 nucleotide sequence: TGTGCCAGCAGCTCAATTACAGGGGACTATGGCTACACCTTC.

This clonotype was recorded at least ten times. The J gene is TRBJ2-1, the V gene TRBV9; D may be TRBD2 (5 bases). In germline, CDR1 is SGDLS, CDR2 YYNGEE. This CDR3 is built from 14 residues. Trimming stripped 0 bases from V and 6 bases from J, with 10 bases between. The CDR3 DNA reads TGTGCCAGCAGCGTAGGTAGCGCGGGCAATGAGCAGTTCTTC. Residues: CASSVGSAGNEQFF.

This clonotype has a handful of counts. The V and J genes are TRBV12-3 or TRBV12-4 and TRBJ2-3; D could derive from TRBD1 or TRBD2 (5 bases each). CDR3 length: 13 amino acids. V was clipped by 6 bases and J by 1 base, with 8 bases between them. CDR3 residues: CASRGRGTDTQYF. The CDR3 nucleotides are TGTGCCAGCAGGGGACGGGGCACAGATACGCAGTATTTT.

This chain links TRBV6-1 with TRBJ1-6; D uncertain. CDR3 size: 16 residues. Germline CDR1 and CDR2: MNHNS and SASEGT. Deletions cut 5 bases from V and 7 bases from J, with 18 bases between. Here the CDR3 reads CASSPRGGLVNSPLHF. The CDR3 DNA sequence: TGTGCCAGCAGTCCCCGAGGAGGGTTAGTAAATTCACCCCTCCACTTT.

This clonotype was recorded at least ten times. This CDR3 reads CASSSSTFYNEQFF. CDR3 sequence (DNA): TGTGCCAGCAGCTCTTCGACTTTTTACAATGAGCAGTTCTTC. The rearrangement links TRBV7-2 to TRBJ2-1; D gene ambiguous. The V gene lost 4 bases and the J gene lost 4 bases, with 11 bases spanning the gap. The CDR3 has 14 residues. Germline V gene lookup returns CDR1 SGHTA and CDR2 FQGNSA.

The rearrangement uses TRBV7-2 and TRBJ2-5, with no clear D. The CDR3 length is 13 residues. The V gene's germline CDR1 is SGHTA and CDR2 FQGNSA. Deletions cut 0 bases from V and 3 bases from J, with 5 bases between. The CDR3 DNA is TGTGCCAGCAGCTTAGCCCGCGAAGAGACCCAGTACTTC. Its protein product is CASSLAREETQYF.